This passage covers 29 T cell receptor beta chains from one sample sequenced in a study of T cell repertoires in cytomegalovirus infection. One entry per CDR3 protein results from TCRdb running MiXCR on the reads. The repertoire includes around 330,000 distinct CDR3 sequences, about a sixth of them detected once, and 12% sits in the top ten. Specimen: PBMCs. These receptors all come from a human donor in good health (CMV status not recorded). Some clones in this sample may be carry-over from other donors' samples.

V is TRBV20-1 and J is TRBJ1-6; unclear D gene. Germline loops: CDR1 DFQATT, CDR2 SNEGSKA (reference sequence). V was cut by 4 bases and J by 15 bases, with 19 bases left in between. The CDR3 runs 13 residues. The CDR3 region has the DNA TGCAGTGCTACTACCGGCACCCTCAAACACCTCCACTTT. This sequence encodes CSATTGTLKHLHF.

The V gene is TRBV29-1, the J gene TRBJ2-1; D unclear. CDR1 is SQVTM, CDR2 ANQGSEA, per germline. V lost 4 bases to trimming and J lost 5 bases, with 18 bases between them. The CDR3 totals 15 residues. CDR3 protein: CSVVRGPQINNEQFF. Here the CDR3 DNA reads TGCAGCGTTGTTCGAGGACCCCAGATAAACAATGAGCAGTTCTTC.

This sequence joins TRBV6-6 and TRBJ1-5; 8 nucleotides agree with TRBD1. This CDR3 is 15 amino acids long. Germline loops: CDR1 MNHNY, CDR2 SVGAGI (reference sequence). Trimming cost V 6 bases and J 3 bases; bases outside gene matches: 7. The DNA for the CDR3 is TGTGCCAGCAGAAAGGGACAGGATTCCAATCAGCCCCAGCATTTT. Encoded protein: CASRKGQDSNQPQHF.

Of note for this clonotype: The junction differs from germline at one of its ends, possibly a read error. The chain carries TRBV6-1 and TRBJ1-1; the match to TRBD1 covers 10 bases. The CDR3 spans 15 residues. Per the germline V gene, CDR1 is MNHNS and CDR2 is SASEGT. In DNA form, the CDR3 reads TGTGCCAGCAGGGAAGGGACAGGGGTAAACACTGAAGCTTTCTTT. As protein: CASREGTGVNTEAFF.

A few counts support this clonotype. The chain uses TRBV28 and TRBJ2-1; 9 bases are a match to TRBD2. This CDR3 spans 15 amino acids. V was pared by 7 bases and J by 7 bases, with 11 bases of the junction left unmatched. Germline values: CDR1 MDHEN, CDR2 SYDVKM. This CDR3 is CASTQAGGPGNEQFF. In DNA form, the CDR3 reads TGTGCCAGCACCCAAGCGGGGGGACCGGGTAATGAGCAGTTCTTC. Combining the CDR3 with reference TRBV28 and TRBJ2-1 gives the whole variable domain DVKVTQSSRYLVKRTGEKVFLECVQDMDHENMFWYRQDPGLGLRLIYFSYDVKMKEKGDIPEGYSVSREKKERFSLILESASTNQTSMYLCASTQAGGPGNEQFFGPGTRLTVL.

The chain recombines TRBV5-1 with TRBJ2-2; maybe TRBD1 (6 bases). Trimming left V 2 bases short and J 0 bases short, with 17 bases between. There are 18 residues in the CDR3. Germline V lookup: CDR1 SGHRS, CDR2 YFSETQ. CDR3 residues: CASSLPPQGRANTGELFF. In DNA form, the CDR3 reads TGCGCCAGCAGCTTACCCCCACAGGGAAGGGCGAACACCGGGGAGCTGTTTTTT.

Only a few counts were recorded for this clonotype. The chain joins TRBV25-1 to TRBJ2-3; possible D gene TRBD1, 6 bases. Trimming cost V 1 base and J 14 bases, with 13 bases left between them. The CDR3 spans 12 residues. CDR1 MGHDK and CDR2 SYGVNS come from the germline V gene. In DNA, the CDR3 is TGTGCCAGCAGTGAATGGAACAGGGAATGGTATTTT. It translates to CASSEWNREWYF. The variable domain in full, completed from reference TRBV25-1 and TRBJ2-3, reads EADIYQTPRYLVIGTGKKITLECSQTMGHDKMYWYQQDPGMELHLIHYSYGVNSTEKGDLSSESTVSRIRTEHFPLTLESARPSHTSQYLCASSEWNREWYFGPGTRLTVL.

At least ten counts were recorded for this clonotype. The chain combines TRBV11-1 with TRBJ2-1; 9 nucleotides agree with TRBD2. V was clipped by 1 base and J by 10 bases; unmatched bases: 5. This CDR3 spans 14 amino acids. Germline V gene sequence: CDR1 SGHAT, CDR2 FQDESV (reference sequence). CDR3 nucleotides: TGTGCCAGCAGCTTAGATTTAGCGGGGGACGAGCAGTTCTTC. It yields the protein CASSLDLAGDEQFF.

This clonotype was picked up many times. In nucleotides, the CDR3 is TGTGCCAGCAGTCCTCGGTATATAGGGGGCGGTGAGACCCAGTACTTC. This gives the protein CASSPRYIGGGETQYF. The chain couples TRBV6-1 to TRBJ2-5; TRBD1 agrees at 7 bases. The CDR3 is 16 amino acids. Germline trimming cut 5 bases from V and 5 bases from J; bases unmatched to any gene: 14. Germline CDR1 is MNHNS and CDR2 is SASEGT.

This clonotype was seen ten or more times. The J gene is TRBJ2-1, the V gene TRBV12-3 or TRBV12-4; perhaps D is TRBD1 or TRBD2 (5 bases each). V lost 6 bases to trimming and J lost 3 bases, with 21 bases between them. The CDR3 covers 17 residues. CDR3: CASRYRDRRPDYNEQFF. In nucleotides, the CDR3 is TGTGCCAGCAGGTATCGGGACCGCAGACCCGACTACAATGAGCAGTTCTTC.

This clonotype was found many times. This rearrangement joins TRBV28 to TRBJ2-5; D is possibly TRBD1 (7 bases). V lost 5 bases, J lost 5 bases, and 12 bases lay in between. Germline CDR1 and CDR2: MDHEN and SYDVKM. This CDR3 region has 13 residues. In nucleotides, the CDR3 is TGTGCCAGCAGTCCAGGGGGGCGGGAGACCCAGTACTTC. Translated: CASSPGGRETQYF.

This clonotype was seen at least ten times. The chain carries TRBV7-6 and TRBJ1-1, with D tentatively TRBD1 (6 bases). The CDR3 length is 15 residues. The V end lost 11 bases, the J end lost 5 bases, and 24 bases lay between the germline ends. In germline, CDR1 is SGHVS, CDR2 FNYEAQ. Written as DNA, the CDR3 is TGTGCCCGGGGGGGGGCGCGATCCCTGGGGACTGAAGCTTTCTTT. This gives the protein CARGGARSLGTEAFF.

Here the CDR3 DNA reads TGTGCCATCAGTGAGTCGCAGGTCCAGCTGGGAAAACTGTTTTTT. Its translation is CAISESQVQLGKLFF. The chain combines TRBV10-3 with TRBJ1-4; D gene unclear. The CDR3 has 15 residues. The germline CDR1 and CDR2 sequences are ENHRY and SYGVKD. The V gene lost 0 bases and the J gene lost 10 bases, with 15 bases spanning the gap.

This clonotype was seen a few times. The chain uses TRBV20-1 and TRBJ2-2, with D perhaps TRBD1 (5 bases). V lost 5 bases to trimming and J lost 7 bases, with 11 bases between them. Germline CDR1 and CDR2: DFQATT and SNEGSKA (reference sequence). The CDR3 is 12 amino acids. This CDR3 is CSAGKGYGELFF. For the CDR3, the DNA is TGCAGTGCTGGGAAGGGGTACGGGGAGCTGTTTTTT.

The V gene is TRBV12-3 or TRBV12-4, the J gene TRBJ2-3; D call uncertain. Deletions cut 7 bases from V and 5 bases from J, with 16 bases between. The CDR3 covers 14 residues. The CDR3 coding sequence is TGTGCCAGCACCTCTGTGGGGTGGAGAGATACGCAGTATTTT. This codes for CASTSVGWRDTQYF.

This clonotype was seen a handful of times. The chain is built from TRBV12-3 or TRBV12-4 and TRBJ2-5; D is uncertain. Trimming pared 3 bases from V and 1 base from J, leaving 9 bases between. This CDR3 is built from 14 residues. The CDR3 sequence: CASSFGQLQETQYF. The DNA of the CDR3 is TGTGCCAGCAGTTTCGGTCAGCTCCAAGAGACCCAGTACTTC.

The rearrangement uses TRBV6-6 and TRBJ2-1, with 10 bases matching TRBD2. Germline V gives CDR1 MNHNY, CDR2 SVGAGI (reference sequence). V shed 3 bases and J 8 bases; nucleotides not matched to a gene: 7. The CDR3 length is 15 residues. CDR3 residues: CASSYLLAGSYEQFF. CDR3 bases: TGTGCCAGCAGTTATTTACTAGCGGGGTCCTATGAGCAGTTCTTC.

V gene TRBV5-4 combines with J gene TRBJ1-4; D possibly corresponds to TRBD1 (6 bases). V lost 0 bases to trimming and J lost 7 bases, with 7 bases between them. There are 13 residues in the CDR3. Germline V CDR1 and CDR2: SGHNT, YYREEE (reference sequence). Here the CDR3 reads CASSLDRVEKLFF. CDR3 coding DNA: TGTGCCAGCAGCTTGGACAGGGTTGAAAAACTGTTTTTT.

The chain links TRBV7-2 to TRBJ1-1; D gene unclear. The length of the CDR3 is 13 residues. Germline lookup yields CDR1 SGHTA and CDR2 FQGNSA. The germline V and J ends were trimmed by 1 base and 5 bases, with 8 bases remaining between them. CDR3 nucleotide sequence: TGTGCCAGCAGCTTAGTCGGGGTGACTGAAGCTTTCTTT. This sequence encodes CASSLVGVTEAFF.

The gene calls are TRBV6-2 or TRBV6-3 and TRBJ2-2; D might be TRBD2 (6 bases). Germline CDR1 and CDR2: MNHEY and SVGEGT. The V end was cut by 4 bases, the J end by 1 base, with 16 bases between. There are 17 residues in the CDR3. Written as DNA, the CDR3 is TGTGCCAGCAGTTGGAGCGCAGGGCGGGGGAACACCGGGGAGCTGTTTTTT. Its protein product is CASSWSAGRGNTGELFF.

The chain has TRBV12-5 and TRBJ2-2; 12 bases line up with TRBD1. V dropped 0 bases and J dropped 8; count of bases not matched to a gene: 7. Germline V gene sequence: CDR1 LGHNT, CDR2 FRNRAP. CDR3 length: 17 residues. This CDR3 reads CASGLVPGQGALGELFF. The CDR3 bases are TGTGCTAGTGGTTTGGTGCCGGGACAGGGGGCCCTGGGGGAGCTGTTTTTT. The variable domain in full, completed from reference TRBV12-5 and TRBJ2-2, reads DARVTQTPRHKVTEMGQEVTMRCQPILGHNTVFWYRQTMMQGLELLAYFRNRAPLDDSGMPKDRFSAEMPDATLATLKIQPSEPRDSAVYFCASGLVPGQGALGELFFGEGSRLTVL.

This clonotype was found a few times. This chain joins TRBV6-2 or TRBV6-3 and TRBJ2-7; 9 positions agree with TRBD1. The junction had 10 bases not matched to a gene; V was cut back by 5 bases and J by 2 bases. The CDR3 consists of 16 residues. Germline values: CDR1 MNHEY, CDR2 SVGEGT. The CDR3 loop reads CASSTPGQGNPYEQYF. Written as DNA, the CDR3 is TGTGCCAGCAGTACACCGGGACAGGGCAACCCCTACGAGCAGTACTTC.

This clonotype was picked up a small number of times. The CDR3 nucleotides read TGTGCCAGCAGTTCAGGGGTGCCCCAGCATTTT. Translation gives CASSSGVPQHF. The chain uses TRBV2 and TRBJ1-5, with D maybe TRBD1 (6 bases). The germline V gene has CDR1 SNHLY and CDR2 FYNNEI. CDR3 size: 11 residues. V lost 5 bases, J lost 9 bases, and 8 bases lay in between.

This clonotype was observed at least ten times. This chain connects TRBV12-3 or TRBV12-4 to TRBJ2-5; tentatively, D is TRBD2 (5 bases). V was clipped by 6 bases and J by 5 bases, with 10 bases between them. This CDR3 has 12 residues. The CDR3 nucleotides are TGTGCCAGCAGCTTTGGCGGGGAGACCCAGTACTTC. This codes for CASSFGGETQYF.

In this sample, this clonotype turned up a few times. The V and J genes are TRBV20-1 and TRBJ1-1; D is perhaps TRBD1 (5 bases). The CDR3 loop spans 12 amino acids. Looked up from germline, CDR1 is DFQATT and CDR2 is SNEGSKA (reference sequence). V was cut by 0 bases and J by 8 bases, with 10 bases left in between. The CDR3 reads CSARDTGTEAFF. CDR3 in DNA: TGCAGTGCTAGAGATACCGGGACCGAAGCTTTCTTT.

The genes are TRBV5-4 and TRBJ2-1; D is undetermined. CDR1 and CDR2 from the germline V gene are SGHNT and YYREEE (reference sequence). With 1 base removed from V and 6 bases from J, the gap between germline ends came to 11 bases. The CDR3 consists of 14 residues. The CDR3 loop reads CASSLNLAVNEQFF. CDR3 bases: TGTGCCAGCAGCTTGAATTTAGCTGTCAATGAGCAGTTCTTC.

The V call is TRBV7-9, the J call TRBJ2-6, with 7 bases identical to TRBD2. The CDR3 spans 15 residues. CDR1 and CDR2 from the germline V gene are SEHNR and FQNEAQ (reference sequence). V shed 5 bases, J shed 2 bases, and the junction held 3 bases outside the gene matches. Written as DNA, the CDR3 is TGTGCCAGCAGCGGGGGGGTAACTGGGGCCAACGTCCTGACTTTC. Protein: CASSGGVTGANVLTF.

V usage is TRBV20-1 and J usage is TRBJ2-4; 11 positions match TRBD2. Germline CDR1 is DFQATT and CDR2 is SNEGSKA (reference sequence). Trimming took 2 bases from V and 5 from J; bases not matched to a gene: 8. The CDR3 length is 16 residues. The DNA for the CDR3 is TGCAGTGCTAGACCCTTAGCGGGGGGGCCTCAAAACATTCAGTACTTC. It encodes CSARPLAGGPQNIQYF.

The CDR3 here is CAIAATGTGGYGYTF. The CDR3 nucleotides read TGTGCCATCGCCGCAACCGGGACAGGGGGCTATGGCTACACCTTC. The gene calls are TRBV10-3 and TRBJ1-2, with TRBD1 matching over 11 bases. This CDR3 has 15 amino acids. Per the germline V gene, CDR1 is ENHRY and CDR2 is SYGVKD. Trimming cost V 8 bases and J 4 bases; bases outside gene matches: 9.